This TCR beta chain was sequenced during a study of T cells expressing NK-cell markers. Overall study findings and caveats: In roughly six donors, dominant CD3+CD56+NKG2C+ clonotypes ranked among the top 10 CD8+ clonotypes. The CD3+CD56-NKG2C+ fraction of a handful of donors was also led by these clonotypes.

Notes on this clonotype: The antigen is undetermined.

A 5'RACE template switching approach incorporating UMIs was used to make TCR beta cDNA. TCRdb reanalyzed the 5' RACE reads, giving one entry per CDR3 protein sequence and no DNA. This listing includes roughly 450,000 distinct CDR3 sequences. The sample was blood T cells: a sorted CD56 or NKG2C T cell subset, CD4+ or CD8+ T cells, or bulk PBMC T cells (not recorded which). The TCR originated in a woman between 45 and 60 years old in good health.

This chain's CDR3 is CASSSMGASPGELFF. V gene TRBV5-1 combines with J gene TRBJ2-2; TCRdb gives TRBD1 as the D gene, but with no DNA this cannot be confirmed. The CDR3 runs 15 residues. CDR1 and CDR2 (germline): SGHRS, YFSETQ. Supplemented by reference TRBV5-1 and TRBJ2-2, the full variable domain reads KAGVTQTPRYLIKTRGQQVTLSCSPISGHRSVSWYQQTPGQGLQFLFEYFSETQRNKGNFPGRFSGRQFSNSRSEMNVSTLELGDSALYLCASSSMGASPGELFFGEGSRLTVL.